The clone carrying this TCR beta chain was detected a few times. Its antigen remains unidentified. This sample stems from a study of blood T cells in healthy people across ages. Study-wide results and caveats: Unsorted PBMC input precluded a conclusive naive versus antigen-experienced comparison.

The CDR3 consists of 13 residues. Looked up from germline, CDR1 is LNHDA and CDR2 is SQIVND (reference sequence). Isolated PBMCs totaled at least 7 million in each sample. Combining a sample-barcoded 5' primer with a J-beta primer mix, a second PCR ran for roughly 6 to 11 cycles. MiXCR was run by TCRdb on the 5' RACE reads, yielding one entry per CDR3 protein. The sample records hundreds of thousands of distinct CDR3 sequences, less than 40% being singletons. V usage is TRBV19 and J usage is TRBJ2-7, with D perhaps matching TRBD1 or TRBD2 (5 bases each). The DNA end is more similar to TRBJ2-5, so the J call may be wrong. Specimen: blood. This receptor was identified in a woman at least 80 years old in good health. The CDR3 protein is CASSIAGAETQYF. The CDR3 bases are TGTGCCAGTAGTATCGCCGGGGCGGAGACCCAGTACTTC.